These T cell receptor beta chains were read from a single sample in a study of T cell responses to AZD1222 COVID-19 vaccine. Libraries were prepared by immunoSEQ multiplex PCR; TCRdb keeps only in-frame clonotypes and omits some of them. The sample yields around 84,000 clones, about 91% seen once. This specimen consisted of peripheral blood, obtained on day 0 of MenACWY control vaccination. The receptor source for this set is an adult in good health. CDR3s include the opening cysteine and the closing phenylalanine or tryptophan. A D gene is named only where the DNA matches it firmly. Clone size is shown for a subset of rows, as once, few, many or a class of expanded clone.

abundance	v_gene	d_gene	j_gene	CDR3nt	CDR3aa
once	TRBV2	TRBD1	TRBJ1-5	TGTGCCAGCAGTCCGGGACAGGGCTCCGATAGCAATCAGCCCCAGCATTTT	CASSPGQGSDSNQPQHF
few	TRBV5-1	TRBD1	TRBJ1-4	TGCGCCAGCAGCGTGACAGGGTTTGATAATGAAAAACTGTTTTTT	CASSVTGFDNEKLFF
-	TRBV10-3	TRBD1	TRBJ1-5	TGTGCCATCAGTGACGACAGGGCTGTTCATCAGCCCCAGCATTTT	CAISDDRAVHQPQHF
-	TRBV28	TRBD1	TRBJ2-7	TGTGCCAGCGGACAGGGGGGCAGGGCCTACGAGCAGTACTTC	CASGQGGRAYEQYF
-	TRBV27	TRBD1	TRBJ1-1	TGTGCCAGCAGTTTTGATCCCTCCCACACAGGGGGGAACACTGAAGCTTTCTTT	CASSFDPSHTGGNTEAFF
-	TRBV4-1	-	TRBJ2-7	TGCGCCAGCAGCCAAGATCGGACACCGAGCTCCTACGAGCAGTACTTC	CASSQDRTPSSYEQYF
-	TRBV29-1	-	TRBJ2-3	TGCAGCGTTGAGGAGTGGGGGTCAGATACGCAGTATTTT	CSVEEWGSDTQYF
-	TRBV3-1/TRBV3-2	TRBD1	TRBJ2-1	TGTGCCAGCAGCCCAGACAGGGGATGGTACAATGAGCAGTTCTTC	CASSPDRGWYNEQFF
many	TRBV11-2	-	TRBJ2-5	TGTGCCAGCAGCTTAGAAAAAGAGACCCAGTACTTC	CASSLEKETQYF
-	TRBV7-2	-	TRBJ2-5	TGTGCCAGCAGCTCCCAGACTCTGAATGGCCAGACCCAGTACTTC	CASSSQTLNGQTQYF
-	TRBV5-1	TRBD2	TRBJ2-3	TGCGCCAGCAGCTTGAACCGGGAGGGCCAAGATACGCAGTATTTT	CASSLNREGQDTQYF
-	TRBV7-2	-	TRBJ2-7	TGTGCCAGCAGCTCGATCCGGGACTGGTCCTACGAGCAGTACTTC	CASSSIRDWSYEQYF
-	TRBV4-3	-	TRBJ2-5	TGCGCCAGCAGCCAAGAGGCCAGTCTTAGTCCCCAGTACTTC	CASSQEASLSPQYF
-	TRBV2	-	TRBJ2-5	TGTGCCAGCAGTGAAGCGGGAGGCAGGGGAGAGACCCAGTACTTC	CASSEAGGRGETQYF